A selection of T cell receptor beta chains follows, all from one sample in a study of neoadjuvant nivolumab and ipilimumab in lung cancer. Sequencing was performed with immunoSEQ multiplex PCR; in TCRdb, only in-frame clones are kept and a portion is missing. This repertoire shows tens of thousands of clones, roughly 87% found once; its top ten account for 3.3%. Sequenced material: peripheral blood, taken before neoadjuvant nivolumab, alone or with ipilimumab. These receptors all stem from an adult with non-small cell lung cancer. Each CDR3 is given with its conserved first and last residue. The order of the fields is D gene, V gene, clone size, J gene, CDR3 DNA, CDR3 protein. The D gene is left open where the match is weak. Size is omitted from some rows. Given values are once, few, many or a class for expanded clones.

d_call: -
v_call: TRBV5-6
clone_size: -
j_call: TRBJ2-1
cdr3_nt: TGTGCCAGCAGCCCGGATGGGCCTAGCGAGAACAATGAGCAGTTCTTC
cdr3_aa: CASSPDGPSENNEQFF

d_call: -
v_call: TRBV18
clone_size: -
j_call: TRBJ2-1
cdr3_nt: TGTGCCAGCTCACGAGATACTAGCAATGAGCAGTTCTTC
cdr3_aa: CASSRDTSNEQFF

d_call: -
v_call: TRBV4-2
clone_size: -
j_call: TRBJ2-2
cdr3_nt: TGTGCCAGCAGCCAAAACGGGGGTGACACCGGGGAGCTGTTTTTT
cdr3_aa: CASSQNGGDTGELFF

d_call: TRBD2
v_call: TRBV5-6
clone_size: -
j_call: TRBJ2-3
cdr3_nt: TGTGCCAGCAGCTTGCGGCTAGCGGGAGGGAGGGGTACGCAGTATTTT
cdr3_aa: CASSLRLAGGRGTQYF

d_call: TRBD2
v_call: TRBV5-1
clone_size: once
j_call: TRBJ2-7
cdr3_nt: TGCGCCAGCATGGGACTAGCGGGAGCTTTCTACGGGCAGTACTTC
cdr3_aa: CASMGLAGAFYGQYF

d_call: -
v_call: TRBV15
clone_size: once
j_call: TRBJ1-1
cdr3_nt: TGTGCCACCAGCAGAGATCTCCAGCGTTTCAACACTGAAGCTTTCTTT
cdr3_aa: CATSRDLQRFNTEAFF

d_call: TRBD1
v_call: TRBV15
clone_size: -
j_call: TRBJ1-4
cdr3_nt: TGTGCCACCAGCAAGACAGGGGAGGTTGAAAAACTGTTTTTT
cdr3_aa: CATSKTGEVEKLFF

d_call: -
v_call: TRBV5-4
clone_size: -
j_call: TRBJ2-7
cdr3_nt: TGTGCCAGCAGCTTGGACCAGCAAAGCTCCTACGAGCAGTACTTC
cdr3_aa: CASSLDQQSSYEQYF

d_call: TRBD1
v_call: TRBV9
clone_size: -
j_call: TRBJ1-2
cdr3_nt: TGTGCCAGCAGCGCGCGGGACAGGGAAGGCTATGGCTACACCTTC
cdr3_aa: CASSARDREGYGYTF

d_call: -
v_call: TRBV2
clone_size: -
j_call: TRBJ1-2
cdr3_nt: TGTGCCAGCAGTGGACTGGAGGGTGGAGACTATGGCTACACCTTC
cdr3_aa: CASSGLEGGDYGYTF

d_call: -
v_call: TRBV11-2
clone_size: -
j_call: TRBJ1-1
cdr3_nt: TGTGCCAGCAGCTTAGGGGGAAACACTGAAGCTTTCTTT
cdr3_aa: CASSLGGNTEAFF

d_call: TRBD1
v_call: TRBV28
clone_size: -
j_call: TRBJ1-4
cdr3_nt: TGTGCCAGCAGTTTAGACCTACAGGGGAATGAAAAACTGTTTTTT
cdr3_aa: CASSLDLQGNEKLFF

d_call: -
v_call: TRBV7-2
clone_size: -
j_call: TRBJ2-5
cdr3_nt: TGTGCCAGCAGCTTACAGGCCGACCAAGAGACCCAGTACTTC
cdr3_aa: CASSLQADQETQYF

d_call: -
v_call: TRBV2
clone_size: -
j_call: TRBJ2-5
cdr3_nt: TGTGCCAGCAGAATCGGACAGAAAGAGACCCAGTACTTC
cdr3_aa: CASRIGQKETQYF

d_call: -
v_call: TRBV5-1
clone_size: -
j_call: TRBJ1-5
cdr3_nt: TGCGCCAGCAGCTTGGATGGAAGGAGTGGCAATCAGCCCCAGCATTTT
cdr3_aa: CASSLDGRSGNQPQHF

d_call: -
v_call: TRBV7-2
clone_size: -
j_call: TRBJ2-3
cdr3_nt: TGTGCCAGCAGCCTCACCACCACAGATACGCAGTATTTT
cdr3_aa: CASSLTTTDTQYF

d_call: -
v_call: TRBV30
clone_size: -
j_call: TRBJ2-1
cdr3_nt: TGTGCCTGGATAGCGAATGTAGGTGAGCAGTTCTTC
cdr3_aa: CAWIANVGEQFF